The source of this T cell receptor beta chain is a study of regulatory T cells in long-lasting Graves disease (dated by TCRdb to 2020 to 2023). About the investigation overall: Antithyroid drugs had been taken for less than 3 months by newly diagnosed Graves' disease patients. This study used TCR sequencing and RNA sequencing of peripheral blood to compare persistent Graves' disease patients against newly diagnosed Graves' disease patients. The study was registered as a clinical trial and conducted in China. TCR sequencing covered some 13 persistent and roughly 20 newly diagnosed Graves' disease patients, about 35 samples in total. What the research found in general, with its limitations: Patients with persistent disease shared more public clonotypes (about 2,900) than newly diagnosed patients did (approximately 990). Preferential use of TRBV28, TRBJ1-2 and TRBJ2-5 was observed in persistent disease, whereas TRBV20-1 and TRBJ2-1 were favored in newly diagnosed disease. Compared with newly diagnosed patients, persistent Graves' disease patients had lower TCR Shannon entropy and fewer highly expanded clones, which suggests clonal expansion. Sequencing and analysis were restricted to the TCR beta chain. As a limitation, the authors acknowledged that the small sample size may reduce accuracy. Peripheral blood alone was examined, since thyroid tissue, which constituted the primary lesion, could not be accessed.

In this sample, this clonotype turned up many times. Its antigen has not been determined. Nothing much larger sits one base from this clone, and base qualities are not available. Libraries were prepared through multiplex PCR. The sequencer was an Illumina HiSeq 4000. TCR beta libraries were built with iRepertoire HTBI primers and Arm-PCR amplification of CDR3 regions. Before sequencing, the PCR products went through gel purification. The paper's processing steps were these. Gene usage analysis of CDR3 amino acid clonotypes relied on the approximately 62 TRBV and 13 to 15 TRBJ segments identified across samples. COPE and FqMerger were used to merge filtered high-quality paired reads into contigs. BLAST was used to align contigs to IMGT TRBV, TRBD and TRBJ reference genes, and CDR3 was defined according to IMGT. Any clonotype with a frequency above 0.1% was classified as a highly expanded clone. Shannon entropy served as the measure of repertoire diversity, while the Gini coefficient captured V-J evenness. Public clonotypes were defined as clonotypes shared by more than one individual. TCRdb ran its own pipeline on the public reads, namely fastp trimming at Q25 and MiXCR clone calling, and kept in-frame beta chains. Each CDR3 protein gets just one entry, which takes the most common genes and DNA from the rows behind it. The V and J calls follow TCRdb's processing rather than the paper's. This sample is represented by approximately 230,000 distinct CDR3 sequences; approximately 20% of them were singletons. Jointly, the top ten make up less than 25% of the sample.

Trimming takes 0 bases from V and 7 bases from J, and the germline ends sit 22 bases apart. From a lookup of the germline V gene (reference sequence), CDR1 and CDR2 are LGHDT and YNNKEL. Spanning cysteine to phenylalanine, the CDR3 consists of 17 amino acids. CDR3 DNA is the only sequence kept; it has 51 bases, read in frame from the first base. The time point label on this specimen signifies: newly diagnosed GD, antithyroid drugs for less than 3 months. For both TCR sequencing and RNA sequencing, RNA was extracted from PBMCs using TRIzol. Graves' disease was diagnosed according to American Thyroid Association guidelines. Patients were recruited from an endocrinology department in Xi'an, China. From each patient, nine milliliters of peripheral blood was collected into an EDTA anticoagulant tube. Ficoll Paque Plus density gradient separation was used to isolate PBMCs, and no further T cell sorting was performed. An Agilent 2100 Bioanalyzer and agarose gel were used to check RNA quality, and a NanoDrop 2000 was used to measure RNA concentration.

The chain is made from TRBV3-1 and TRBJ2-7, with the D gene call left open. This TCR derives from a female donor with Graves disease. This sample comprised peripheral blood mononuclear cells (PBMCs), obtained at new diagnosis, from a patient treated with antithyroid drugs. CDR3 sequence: CASSQDAYRARRKEQYF. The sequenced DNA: TGTGCCAGCAGCCAAGATGCATACCGGGCCCGAAGGAAAGAGCAGTACTTC.